Presented here are 13 T cell receptor beta chains from one specimen sequenced in a study of cytomegalovirus exposure and HLA in healthy donors. Amplification used 60 Vbeta primers and 13 Jbeta primers. Sequencing was performed with immunoSEQ multiplex PCR; in TCRdb, only in-frame clones are kept and a portion is missing. The data contain roughly 150,000 clones, approximately 80% of them singletons. The sequenced sample was PBMCs. These receptor sequences come from a man aged 18-30 years in good health and CMV-seropositive.

The CDR3 is CASSGQGGLEGNTIYF. The DNA for the CDR3 is TGTGCCAGCAGTGGACAGGGGGGCCTGGAAGGAAACACCATATATTTT. The genes are TRBV6-6 and TRBJ1-3, with 10 bases matching TRBD1. Germline V CDR1 and CDR2: MNHNY, SVGAGI (reference sequence). This CDR3 is 16 amino acids long. J was trimmed by 4 bases and V by 5 bases; bases with no gene match: 8.

The chain carries TRBV6-5 and TRBJ1-2; no definite D call. CDR3 length: 15 amino acids. V was clipped by 2 bases and J by 3 bases, with 13 bases between them. Germline CDR1 is MNHEY and CDR2 is SVGAGI. The CDR3 nucleotides are TGTGCCAGCAGTTACACCTCGGTCACAGACTATGGCTACACCTTC. Its translation: CASSYTSVTDYGYTF.

Written as DNA, the CDR3 is TGCGCCAGCAGCTTAACCACTTCCTCTGGAAACACCATATATTTT. Amino acid sequence: CASSLTTSSGNTIYF. The chain joins TRBV5-1 to TRBJ1-3; D is uncertain. The CDR3 contains 15 residues. Germline assignment: CDR1 SGHRS and CDR2 YFSETQ. The V end was cut by 2 bases, the J end by 0 bases, with 9 bases between.

On this clone itself: The same CDR3 can be traced to other DNA sequences in this sample. This rearrangement joins TRBV7-2 to TRBJ1-1; D uncertain. This CDR3 spans 13 amino acids. Germline CDR1 reads SGHTA; CDR2 reads FQGNSA. V gave up 1 base and J gave up 5 bases, with 8 bases separating them. CDR3 region: CASSLDRVTEAFF. For the CDR3, the DNA is TGTGCCAGCAGCTTAGACAGAGTAACTGAAGCTTTCTTT.

The chain is built from TRBV6-6 and TRBJ2-7, with 7 nucleotides matching TRBD1. The V segment lost 4 bases and the J segment 2 bases; nucleotides outside the gene matches: 11. Germline values: CDR1 MNHNY, CDR2 SVGAGI (reference sequence). The CDR3 loop spans 16 amino acids. As DNA, the CDR3 is TGTGCCAGCAGTTCCCGATTTACCGGACAGGCCTACGAGCAGTACTTC. Its translation is CASSSRFTGQAYEQYF.

This chain links TRBV6-5 with TRBJ2-3; weak D call: TRBD2 (5 bases). Trimming took off 6 bases at V and 0 bases at J, with 10 bases between the two ends. CDR3 length: 14 amino acids. Germline V CDR1 and CDR2: MNHEY, SVGAGI. In DNA, the CDR3 is TGTGCCAGCAGGCTACAGCGGAGCACAGATACGCAGTATTTT. It is translated as CASRLQRSTDTQYF.

The chain has TRBV29-1 and TRBJ1-2; 8 bases agree with TRBD1. Trimming at V came to 0 bases and at J to 7 bases, leaving 10 bases not matched to a gene. Germline V gene data show CDR1 as SQVTM and CDR2 as ANQGSEA. This CDR3 has 15 residues. CDR3 region: CSVEDPLGQGRGYTF. As DNA, the CDR3 is TGCAGCGTTGAAGATCCCCTCGGACAGGGCCGTGGCTACACCTTC.

This chain connects TRBV13 to TRBJ2-7; perhaps TRBD1 as D (5 bases). V lost 6 bases and J 3 bases, leaving 9 bases between the germline ends. The germline gives CDR1 PRHDT, CDR2 FYEKMQ (reference sequence). CDR3 length: 12 residues. The CDR3, as DNA: TGTGCCAGCAGGGGGCTGGACTACGAGCAGTACTTC. This sequence encodes CASRGLDYEQYF.

The chain recombines TRBV4-3 with TRBJ1-4, with no clear D. Looked up from germline, CDR1 is LGHNA and CDR2 is YSLEER. The V gene lost 2 bases and the J gene lost 8 bases, with 12 bases spanning the gap. The CDR3 extends over 14 amino acids. The CDR3 bases are TGCGCCAGCAGCCAACCAGCGATCGGAGAAAAACTGTTTTTT. This gives the protein CASSQPAIGEKLFF.

The CDR3 sequence: CASSETEGDTQYF. In nucleotides, the CDR3 is TGCGCCAGCAGCGAAACGGAGGGAGATACGCAGTATTTT. This chain links TRBV4-1 with TRBJ2-3; TRBD2 might be the D (6 bases). Germline V gives CDR1 MGHRA, CDR2 YSYEKL. Trimming shortened V by 5 bases and J by 5 bases, and 11 bases separated the two germline ends. This CDR3 is 13 amino acids long.

The rearrangement joins TRBV27 to TRBJ2-7; 7 bases align to TRBD1. Trimming removed 3 bases from V and 3 bases from J; junction bases left unmatched: 5. The CDR3 extends over 14 amino acids. Per germline, CDR1 MNHEY and CDR2 SMNVEV (reference sequence). For the CDR3, the DNA is TGTGCCAGCAGTTTTGGGACAGTTCGCTACGAGCAGTACTTC. Protein sequence: CASSFGTVRYEQYF.

J is TRBJ2-3 and V is TRBV19, with 7 bases fitting TRBD2. The CDR3 sequence is 15 residues long. V trimming: 2 bases; J trimming: 4 bases; junction bases outside the gene matches: 6. Germline V gene data show CDR1 as LNHDA and CDR2 as SQIVND (reference sequence). In DNA form, the CDR3 reads TGTGCCAGTAGTATATCAGCGGGAATGGCAGATACGCAGTATTTT. Amino acids: CASSISAGMADTQYF.

In this sample, this clone turned up once. The rearrangement joins TRBV7-9 to TRBJ2-5; 8 bases agree with TRBD1. From germline, CDR1 is SEHNR and CDR2 FQNEAQ (reference sequence). This CDR3 comprises 14 residues. The junction had 4 bases not matched to a gene; V was cut back by 5 bases and J by 2 bases. The CDR3 DNA reads as TGTGCCAGCAGCCTGGACAGGGCGCAAGAGACCCAGTACTTC. This encodes CASSLDRAQETQYF.